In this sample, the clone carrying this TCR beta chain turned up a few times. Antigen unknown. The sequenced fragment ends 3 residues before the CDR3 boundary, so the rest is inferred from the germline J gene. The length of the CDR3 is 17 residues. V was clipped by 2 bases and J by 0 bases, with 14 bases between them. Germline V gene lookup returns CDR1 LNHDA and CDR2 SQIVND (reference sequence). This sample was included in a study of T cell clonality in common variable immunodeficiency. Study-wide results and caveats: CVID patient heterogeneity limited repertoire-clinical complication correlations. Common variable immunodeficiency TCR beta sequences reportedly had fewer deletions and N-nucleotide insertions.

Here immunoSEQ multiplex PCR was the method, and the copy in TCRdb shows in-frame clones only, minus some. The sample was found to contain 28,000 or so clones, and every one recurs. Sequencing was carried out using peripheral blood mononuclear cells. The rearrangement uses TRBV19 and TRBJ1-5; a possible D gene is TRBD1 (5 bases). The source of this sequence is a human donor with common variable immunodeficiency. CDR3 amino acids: CASSITAGGNSNQPQHF. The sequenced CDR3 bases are TGTGCCAGTAGTATAACGGCGGGGGGAAATAGCAATCAGCCC.